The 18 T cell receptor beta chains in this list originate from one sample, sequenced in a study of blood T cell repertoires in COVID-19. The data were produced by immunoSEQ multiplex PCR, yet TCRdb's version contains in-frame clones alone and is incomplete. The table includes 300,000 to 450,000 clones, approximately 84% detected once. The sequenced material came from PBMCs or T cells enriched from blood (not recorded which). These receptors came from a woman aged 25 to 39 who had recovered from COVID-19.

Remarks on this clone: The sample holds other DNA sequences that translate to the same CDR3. CDR3 coding DNA: TGCAGTGCGCGAGGGAGCACTGAAGCTTTCTTT. Protein: CSARGSTEAFF. The V gene is TRBV20-1, the J gene TRBJ1-1; no reliable D call. This CDR3 is built from 11 residues. The germline gives CDR1 DFQATT, CDR2 SNEGSKA (reference sequence). The ends were cut back, 6 bases at V and 4 bases at J, with 9 bases in the middle.

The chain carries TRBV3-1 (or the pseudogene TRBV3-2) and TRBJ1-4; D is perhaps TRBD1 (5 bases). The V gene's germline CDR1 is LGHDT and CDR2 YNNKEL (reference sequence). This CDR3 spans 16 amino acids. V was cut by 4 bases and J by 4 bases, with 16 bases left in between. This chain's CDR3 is CASSRRVQGGNEKLFF. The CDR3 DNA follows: TGTGCCAGCAGCCGCAGAGTTCAGGGAGGTAATGAAAAACTGTTTTTT.

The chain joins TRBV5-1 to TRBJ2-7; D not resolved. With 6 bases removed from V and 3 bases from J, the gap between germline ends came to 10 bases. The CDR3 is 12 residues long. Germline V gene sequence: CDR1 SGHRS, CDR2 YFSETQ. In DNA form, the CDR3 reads TGCGCCAGCATAGGAGCCGACTACGAGCAGTACTTC. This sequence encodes CASIGADYEQYF.

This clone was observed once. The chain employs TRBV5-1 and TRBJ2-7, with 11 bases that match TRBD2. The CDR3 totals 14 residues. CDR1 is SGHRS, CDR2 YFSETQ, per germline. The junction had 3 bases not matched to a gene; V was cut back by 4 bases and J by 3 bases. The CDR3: CASSQGLAGYEQYF. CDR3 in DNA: TGCGCCAGCAGCCAAGGACTAGCGGGCTACGAGCAGTACTTC.

CDR3 bases: TGTGCCAGCAGTTACCGTGAAGCTTTCTTT. Translating it yields CASSYREAFF. The gene calls are TRBV6-5 and TRBJ1-1; D not certain. This CDR3 is 10 amino acids long. The germline gives CDR1 MNHEY, CDR2 SVGAGI. With 2 bases removed from V and 7 bases from J, the gap between germline ends came to 2 bases.

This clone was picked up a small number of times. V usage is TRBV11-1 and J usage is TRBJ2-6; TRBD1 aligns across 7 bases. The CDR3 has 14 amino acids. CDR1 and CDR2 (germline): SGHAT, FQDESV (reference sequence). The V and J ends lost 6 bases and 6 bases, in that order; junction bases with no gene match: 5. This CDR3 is CASRLGTAANVLTF. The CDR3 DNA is TGTGCCAGCAGACTCGGGACAGCGGCCAACGTCCTGACTTTC.

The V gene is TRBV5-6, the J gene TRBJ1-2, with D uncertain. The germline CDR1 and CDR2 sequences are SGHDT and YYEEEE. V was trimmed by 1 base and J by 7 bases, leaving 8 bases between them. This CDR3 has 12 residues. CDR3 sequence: CASSLKLSGYTF. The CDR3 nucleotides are TGTGCCAGCAGCTTGAAGCTTTCTGGCTACACCTTC.

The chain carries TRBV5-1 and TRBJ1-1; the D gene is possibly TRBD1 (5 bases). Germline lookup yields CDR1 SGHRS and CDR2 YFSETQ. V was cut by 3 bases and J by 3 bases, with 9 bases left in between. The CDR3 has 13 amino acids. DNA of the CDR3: TGCGCCAGCAGCTGGGACTCAGACACTGAAGCTTTCTTT. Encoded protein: CASSWDSDTEAFF.

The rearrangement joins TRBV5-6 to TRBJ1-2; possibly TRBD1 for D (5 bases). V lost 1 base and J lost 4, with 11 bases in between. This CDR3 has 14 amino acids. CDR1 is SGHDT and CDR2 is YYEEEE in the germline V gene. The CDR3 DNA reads TGTGCCAGCAGCTTGTCCGACAGCCTCTATGGCTACACCTTC. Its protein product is CASSLSDSLYGYTF. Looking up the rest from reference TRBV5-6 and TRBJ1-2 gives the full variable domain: DAGVTQSPTHLIKTRGQQVTLRCSPKSGHDTVSWYQQALGQGPQFIFQYYEEEERQRGNFPDRFSGHQFPNYSSELNVNALLLGDSALYLCASSLSDSLYGYTFGSGTRLTVV.

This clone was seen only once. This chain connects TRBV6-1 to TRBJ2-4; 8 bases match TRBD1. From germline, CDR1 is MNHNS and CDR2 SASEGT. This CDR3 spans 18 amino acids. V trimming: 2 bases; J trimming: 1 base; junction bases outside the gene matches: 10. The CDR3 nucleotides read TGTGCCAGCAGTGAACGAGGTCAGGGGGCCATCGCCAAAAACATTCAGTACTTC. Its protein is CASSERGQGAIAKNIQYF.

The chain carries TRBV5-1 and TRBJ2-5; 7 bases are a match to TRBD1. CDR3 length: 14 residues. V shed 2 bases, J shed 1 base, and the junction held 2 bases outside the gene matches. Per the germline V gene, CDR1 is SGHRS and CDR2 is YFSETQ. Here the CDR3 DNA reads TGCGCCAGCAGCTTCGACAGGGTCCAAGAGACCCAGTACTTC. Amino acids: CASSFDRVQETQYF. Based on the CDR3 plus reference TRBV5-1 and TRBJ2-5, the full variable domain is KAGVTQTPRYLIKTRGQQVTLSCSPISGHRSVSWYQQTPGQGLQFLFEYFSETQRNKGNFPGRFSGRQFSNSRSEMNVSTLELGDSALYLCASSFDRVQETQYFGPGTRLLVL.

CDR3 nucleotide sequence: TGTGCCAGCAGCTTCGGGGCAGGGGGGTATGGTCAGCCCCAGCATTTT. Its protein is CASSFGAGGYGQPQHF. V gene TRBV9 combines with J gene TRBJ1-5, with 7 bases matching TRBD1. Germline loops: CDR1 SGDLS, CDR2 YYNGEE. V trimming: 4 bases; J trimming: 6 bases; junction bases outside the gene matches: 13. This CDR3 contains 16 residues.

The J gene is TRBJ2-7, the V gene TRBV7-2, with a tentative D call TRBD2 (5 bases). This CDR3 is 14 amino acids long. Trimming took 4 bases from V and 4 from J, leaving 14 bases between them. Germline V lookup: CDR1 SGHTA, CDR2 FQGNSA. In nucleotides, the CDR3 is TGTGCCAGCAGCTCCCAGCGGTTCTCATACGAGCAGTACTTC. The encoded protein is CASSSQRFSYEQYF.

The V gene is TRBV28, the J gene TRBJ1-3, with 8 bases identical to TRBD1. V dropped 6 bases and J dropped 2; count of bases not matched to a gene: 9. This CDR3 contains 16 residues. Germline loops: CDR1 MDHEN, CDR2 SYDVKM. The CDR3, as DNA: TGTGCCAGCAGCCCTTTCCCGACAGGGGCTGGAAACACCATATATTTT. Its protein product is CASSPFPTGAGNTIYF.

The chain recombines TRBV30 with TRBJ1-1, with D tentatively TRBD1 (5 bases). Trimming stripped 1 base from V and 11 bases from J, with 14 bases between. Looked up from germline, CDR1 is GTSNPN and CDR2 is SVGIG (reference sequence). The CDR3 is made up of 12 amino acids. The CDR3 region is CAWSDGGFDAFF. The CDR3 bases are TGTGCCTGGAGTGACGGGGGGTTCGACGCTTTCTTT.

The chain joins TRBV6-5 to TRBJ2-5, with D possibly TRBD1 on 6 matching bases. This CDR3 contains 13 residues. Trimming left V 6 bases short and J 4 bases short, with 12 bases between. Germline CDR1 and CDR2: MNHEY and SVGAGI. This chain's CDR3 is CASRPDSGETQYF. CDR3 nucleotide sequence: TGTGCCAGCAGGCCGGACAGCGGAGAGACCCAGTACTTC.

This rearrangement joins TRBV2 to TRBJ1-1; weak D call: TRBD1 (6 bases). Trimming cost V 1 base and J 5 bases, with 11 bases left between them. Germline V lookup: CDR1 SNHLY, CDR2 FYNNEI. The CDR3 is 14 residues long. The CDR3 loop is CASSEDTGLTEAFF. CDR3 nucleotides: TGTGCCAGCAGTGAAGATACAGGGCTAACTGAAGCTTTCTTT. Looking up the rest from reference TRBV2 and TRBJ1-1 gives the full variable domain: EPEVTQTPSHQVTQMGQEVILRCVPISNHLYFYWYRQILGQKVEFLVSFYNNEISEKSEIFDDQFSVERPDGSNFTLKIRSTKLEDSAMYFCASSEDTGLTEAFFGQGTRLTVV.

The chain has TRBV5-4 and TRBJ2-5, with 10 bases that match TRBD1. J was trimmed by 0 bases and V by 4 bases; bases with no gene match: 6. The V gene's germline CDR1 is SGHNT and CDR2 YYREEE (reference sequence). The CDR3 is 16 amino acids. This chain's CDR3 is CASSGGGQGYQETQYF. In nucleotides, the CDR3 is TGTGCCAGCAGCGGGGGGGGACAGGGGTACCAAGAGACCCAGTACTTC.